This T cell receptor beta chain appears in the sequencing data of a study of blood T cells in healthy people across ages (dated by TCRdb to the mid-2010s). General notes on the study: In model experiments, template switching captured about one uniquely barcoded TCR beta cDNA molecule for every two T cells. Age-related changes in TCR beta repertoire diversity were measured in the study by deep sequencing normalized with unique cDNA molecular identifiers. The donors were split into four age groups: young (average 16 years), middle-aged (over 35), aged (approximately 60) and long-lived (under 90). For two donors (one aged 18 to 30 and one aged 80 or older), the study analyzed two additional independent replicas of 1 million unique cDNA reads from the same blood draw.

The paper as a whole reports these results and caveats: Estimates of total diversity based on one million sequenced T cells were considered lower bounds and underestimates. A strong correlation was found between observed TCR beta diversity and the percentage of naive T cells measured by flow cytometry. Donor CMV infection status was unknown, potentially confounding age-related changes in expanded clonotypes. Observed TCR beta diversity per million T cells fell roughly linearly with age, and a significant reduction was already apparent by age around 40. Compared with the aged group, more naive CD4+ T cells, fewer expanded clones and increased TCR diversity were shown by the long-lived group, suggesting age selection. Because profiling used bulk unsorted PBMCs, naive and antigen-experienced compartments could not be compared conclusively.

This clonotype showed up many times. This receptor's antigen is unknown. No qualities accompany the bases; no much larger clone lies one base away. The germline V and J ends show losses of 3 bases and 5 bases respectively, and no gene match explains 4 bases of the junction. From the cysteine through the phenylalanine, the CDR3 covers 14 amino acids. The retained sequence is limited to the CDR3, 42 bases, with the frame set at the first base. CDR1 and CDR2 are read off the germline V gene (reference sequence) as LNHNV and YYDKDF. Donors were about 36 systemically healthy Caucasian individuals from Russia aged about 6 to 100 years. Around 10 milliliters of peripheral blood were collected from each donor into EDTA-treated Vacutainer tubes. PBMCs were isolated by Ficoll-Paque density-gradient centrifugation, with at least 6.5 million obtained per sample. Total RNA was extracted from PBMCs with Trizol reagent, with at least 5.5 micrograms obtained per sample. Naive CD45RAhigh/CD27high T cell percentages were measured by flow cytometry on a PBMC aliquot from every donor.

Libraries came from 5' RACE. These reads were obtained on an Illumina HiSeq 2500. The second PCR ran for about 6 to 11 cycles and used a J-beta primer mix along with a sample-barcoded 5' primer. Each TCR beta cDNA molecule received a unique molecular identifier from a template-switch 5' adaptor carrying 12 random nucleotides. Each sample yielded at least 3 million CDR3-containing paired-end reads. First-strand cDNA synthesis was performed from all RNA using the Mint cDNA synthesis kit, with priming by a TRBC-specific oligonucleotide. Following uracil-DNA glycosylase treatment, all cDNA underwent a first 18-cycle PCR with the universal primers M1SS and BC2_uni_R. In the authors' own workflow: Each sample was normalized by randomly selecting 1 million high-quality reads, each carrying a distinct molecular identifier. Reads sharing molecular identifiers were discarded rather than binned into consensus sequences. MiTCR, run with a Q25 quality threshold and the strictest error-elimination algorithm, handled CDR3 identification, clonotype clustering and error correction. A nonparametric unseen species model using Euler transformation provided a lower-bound estimate of total TCR beta diversity. The public reads were reanalyzed by TCRdb: fastp trimming at Q25, MiXCR alignment, in-frame beta chains only. Every CDR3 protein is listed once, alongside the most common genes and DNA of its rows. TCRdb's processing, not the authors', yielded these V and J calls. The sample includes over 750,000 distinct CDR3 sequences, with 20% to 25% observed a single time. The ten largest clonotypes hold more than 8% of the sample.

These data were also reused for a study on T cells of mothers and their children. The second publication reports: Nine systemically healthy Caucasian individuals served as donors, namely three mothers together with their six children. cDNA synthesis consumed the entire amount of extracted RNA, loaded at approximately 1.6 ug RNA in each 15 ul reaction. In the second PCR, the M1S primer introduced both the sample barcodes and 2-4 random nucleotides. Over 8 million TCR beta CDR3 reads were obtained for each mother, and 2.5 million to 3.5 million reads were obtained for each child. TCR recombination output is similarly shaped by thymic selection in related and unrelated pairs, with a minor effect exerted by inherited differences. Related mother-child pairs always showed normalized repertoire overlap that was slightly higher than in unrelated mother-child pairs, though the difference was never significant. With a sensitivity of approximately 100 clones per million clonotypes, no persistent microchimeric T cell clones were detected. In the study, deep NGS was used to compare the TCR beta repertoires of mothers and children, and features distinguishing related mother-child pairs from unrelated individuals were sought. Mothers averaged approximately 40 +/- 4 years of age and children averaged around 10 +/- 4 years. After adapter ligation with NEBNext reagents, the libraries were sequenced on Illumina HiSeq 2000 with 100+100 nt paired-end reads. To prevent cross-contamination, the mother and child libraries were prepared a month apart and were sequenced in separate runs. For each donor, somewhere between roughly 450,000 and 2,000,000 distinct TCR beta clonotypes were identified. Naive TCR beta clonotypes were estimated from low-frequency clonotypes matched to each donor's FACS-determined naive share, without sorting.

This TCR came from a boy younger than 18 in good health. The sample consisted of blood. Recombination linked TRBV15 to TRBJ2-5; TRBD1 lines up with 9 middle nucleotides. The base sequence is TGTGCCACCAGCAGGTACAGGGGGCTGGAGACCCAGTACTTC. Its amino acids are CATSRYRGLETQYF.